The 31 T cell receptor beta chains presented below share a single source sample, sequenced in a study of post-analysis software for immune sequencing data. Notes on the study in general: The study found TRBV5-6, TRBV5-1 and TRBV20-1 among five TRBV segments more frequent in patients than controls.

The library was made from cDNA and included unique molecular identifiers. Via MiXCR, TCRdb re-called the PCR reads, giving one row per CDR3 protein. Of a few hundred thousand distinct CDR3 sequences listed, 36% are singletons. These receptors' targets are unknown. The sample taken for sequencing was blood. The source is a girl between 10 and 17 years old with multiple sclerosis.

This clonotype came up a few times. The CDR3 here is CASSWGTSGSPDTQYF. The CDR3 bases are TGCGCCAGCAGCTGGGGGACTAGCGGGAGTCCAGATACGCAGTATTTT. The chain carries TRBV5-1 and TRBJ2-3, with TRBD2 identical over 14 bases. Germline assignment: CDR1 SGHRS and CDR2 YFSETQ. V was pared by 3 bases and J by 4 bases, with 4 bases of the junction left unmatched. The CDR3 is made up of 16 amino acids.

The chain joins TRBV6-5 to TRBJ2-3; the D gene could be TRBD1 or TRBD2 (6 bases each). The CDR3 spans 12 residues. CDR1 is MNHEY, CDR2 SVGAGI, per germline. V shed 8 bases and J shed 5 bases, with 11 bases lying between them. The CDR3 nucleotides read TGTGCCAGCGGAGGGGGAGGAGATACGCAGTATTTT. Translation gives CASGGGGDTQYF.

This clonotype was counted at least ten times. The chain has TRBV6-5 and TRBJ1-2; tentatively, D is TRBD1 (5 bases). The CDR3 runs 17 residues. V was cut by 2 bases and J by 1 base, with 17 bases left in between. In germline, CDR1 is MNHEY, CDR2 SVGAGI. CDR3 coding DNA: TGTGCCAGCAGTTACGACAGTAAAGATAGACTTAACTATGGCTACACCTTC. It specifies CASSYDSKDRLNYGYTF.

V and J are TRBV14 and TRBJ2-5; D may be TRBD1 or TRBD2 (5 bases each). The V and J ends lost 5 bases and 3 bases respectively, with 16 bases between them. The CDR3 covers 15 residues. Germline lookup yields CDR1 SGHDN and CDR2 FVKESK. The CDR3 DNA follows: TGTGCCAGCAGCTGGACGGGACGCTCGGAAGAGACCCAGTACTTC. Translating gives CASSWTGRSEETQYF.

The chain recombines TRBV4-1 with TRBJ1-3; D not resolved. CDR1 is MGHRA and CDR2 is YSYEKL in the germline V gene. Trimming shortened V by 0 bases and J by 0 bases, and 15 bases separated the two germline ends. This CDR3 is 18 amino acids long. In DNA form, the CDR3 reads TGCGCCAGCAGCCAAGAGCAATCGGGTTTGAGCTCTGGAAACACCATATATTTT. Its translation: CASSQEQSGLSSGNTIYF.

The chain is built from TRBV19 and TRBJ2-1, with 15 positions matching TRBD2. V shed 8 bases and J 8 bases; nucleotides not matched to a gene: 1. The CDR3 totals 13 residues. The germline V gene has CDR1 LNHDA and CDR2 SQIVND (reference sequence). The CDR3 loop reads CASGLAGGYEQFF. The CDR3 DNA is TGTGCCAGTGGACTAGCGGGAGGGTATGAGCAGTTCTTC.

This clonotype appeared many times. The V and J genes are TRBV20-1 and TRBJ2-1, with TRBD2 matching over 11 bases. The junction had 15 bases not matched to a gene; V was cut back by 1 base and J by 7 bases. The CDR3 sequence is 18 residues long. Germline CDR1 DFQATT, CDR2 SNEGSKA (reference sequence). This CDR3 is CSARVGWVAGGLRNEQFF. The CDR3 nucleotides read TGCAGTGCTAGAGTCGGGTGGGTAGCGGGGGGGCTAAGGAATGAGCAGTTCTTC.

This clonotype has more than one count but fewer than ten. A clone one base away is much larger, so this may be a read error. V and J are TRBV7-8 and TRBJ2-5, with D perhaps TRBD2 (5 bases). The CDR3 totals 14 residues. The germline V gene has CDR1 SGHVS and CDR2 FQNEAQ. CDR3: CTSSSATGWETQYF. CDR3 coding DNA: TGTACCAGCAGCTCAGCGACGGGGTGGGAGACCCAGTACTTC.

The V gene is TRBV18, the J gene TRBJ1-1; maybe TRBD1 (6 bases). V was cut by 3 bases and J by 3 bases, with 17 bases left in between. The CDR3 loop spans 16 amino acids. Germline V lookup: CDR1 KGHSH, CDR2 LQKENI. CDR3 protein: CASSPGLSQGYTEAFF. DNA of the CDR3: TGTGCCAGCTCACCCGGATTATCTCAGGGGTACACTGAAGCTTTCTTT.

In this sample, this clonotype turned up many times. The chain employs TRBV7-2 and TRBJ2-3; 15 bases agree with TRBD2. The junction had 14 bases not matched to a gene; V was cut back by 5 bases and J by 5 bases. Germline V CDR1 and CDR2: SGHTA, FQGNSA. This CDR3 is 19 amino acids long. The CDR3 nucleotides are TGTGCCAGCAGCGTAGGACTAGCGGGAGGGCCTTTCTTATTAGATACGCAGTATTTT. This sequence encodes CASSVGLAGGPFLLDTQYF.

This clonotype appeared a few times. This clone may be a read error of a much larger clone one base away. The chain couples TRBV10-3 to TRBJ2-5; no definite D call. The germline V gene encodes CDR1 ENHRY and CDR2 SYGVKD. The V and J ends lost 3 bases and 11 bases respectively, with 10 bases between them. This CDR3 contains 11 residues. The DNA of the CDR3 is TGTGCCATCAGTGACTCTAATGAGCAGTACTTC. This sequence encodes CAISDSNEQYF.

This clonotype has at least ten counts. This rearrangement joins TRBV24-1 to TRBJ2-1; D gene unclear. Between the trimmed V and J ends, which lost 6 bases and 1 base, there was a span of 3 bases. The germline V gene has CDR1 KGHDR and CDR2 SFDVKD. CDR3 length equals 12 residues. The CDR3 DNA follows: TGTGCCACCAGTAAGTCCTACAATGAGCAGTTCTTC. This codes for CATSKSYNEQFF.

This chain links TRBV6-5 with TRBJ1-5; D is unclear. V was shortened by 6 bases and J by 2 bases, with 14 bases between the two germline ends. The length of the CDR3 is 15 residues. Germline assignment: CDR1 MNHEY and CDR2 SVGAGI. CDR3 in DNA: TGTGCCAGCAGCCCCTATCTGGGTGGCAATCAGCCCCAGCATTTT. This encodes CASSPYLGGNQPQHF.

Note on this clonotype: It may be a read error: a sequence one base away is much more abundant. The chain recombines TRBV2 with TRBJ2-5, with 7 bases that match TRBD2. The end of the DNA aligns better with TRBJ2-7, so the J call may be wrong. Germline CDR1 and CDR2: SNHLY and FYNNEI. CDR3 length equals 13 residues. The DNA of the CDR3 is TGTGCCAGCAGTGTCGAGACTAGCCGCGAGCAGTACTTC. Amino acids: CASSVETSREQYF.

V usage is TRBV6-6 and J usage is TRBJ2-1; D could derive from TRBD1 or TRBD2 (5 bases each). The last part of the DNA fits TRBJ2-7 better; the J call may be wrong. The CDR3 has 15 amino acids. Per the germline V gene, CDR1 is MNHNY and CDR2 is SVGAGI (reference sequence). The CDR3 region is CASRGHRTSYNEQYF. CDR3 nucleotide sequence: TGTGCCAGCCGCGGGCACAGGACCTCCTACAATGAGCAGTACTTC.

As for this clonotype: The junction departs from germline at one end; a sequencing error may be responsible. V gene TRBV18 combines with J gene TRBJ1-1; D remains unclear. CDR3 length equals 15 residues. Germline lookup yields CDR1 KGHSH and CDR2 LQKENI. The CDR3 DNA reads TGTGCCGGCTCACCAACGAGGGAGCCGAACACTGAAGCTTTCTTT. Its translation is CAGSPTREPNTEAFF.

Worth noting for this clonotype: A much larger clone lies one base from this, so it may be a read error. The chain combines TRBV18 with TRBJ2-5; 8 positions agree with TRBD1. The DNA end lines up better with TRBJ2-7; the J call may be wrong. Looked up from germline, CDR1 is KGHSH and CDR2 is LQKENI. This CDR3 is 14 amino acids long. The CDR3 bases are TGTGTCAGCTCACCCACGACAGGGGTGCGCGAGCAGTACTTC. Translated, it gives CVSSPTTGVREQYF.

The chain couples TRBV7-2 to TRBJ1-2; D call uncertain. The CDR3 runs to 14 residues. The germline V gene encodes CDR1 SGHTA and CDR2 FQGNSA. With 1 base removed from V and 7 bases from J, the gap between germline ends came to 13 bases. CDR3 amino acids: CASSLGGSGTGYTF. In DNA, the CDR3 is TGTGCCAGCAGCTTAGGTGGTTCAGGAACTGGCTACACCTTC.

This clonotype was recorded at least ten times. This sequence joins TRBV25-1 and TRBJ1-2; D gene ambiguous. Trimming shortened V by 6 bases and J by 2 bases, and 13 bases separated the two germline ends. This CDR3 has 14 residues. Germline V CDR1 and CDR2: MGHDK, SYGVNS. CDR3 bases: TGTGCCAGCAGCGGCGGGCCGTTAAACTATGGCTACACCTTC. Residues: CASSGGPLNYGYTF.

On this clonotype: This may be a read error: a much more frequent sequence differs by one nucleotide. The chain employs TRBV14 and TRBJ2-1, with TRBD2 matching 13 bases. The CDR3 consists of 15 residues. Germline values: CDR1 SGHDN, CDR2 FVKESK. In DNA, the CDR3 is TGTGCCAGCAACCAACTAGCGGGGGGGTACAATGAGCAGTTCTTC. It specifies CASNQLAGGYNEQFF.

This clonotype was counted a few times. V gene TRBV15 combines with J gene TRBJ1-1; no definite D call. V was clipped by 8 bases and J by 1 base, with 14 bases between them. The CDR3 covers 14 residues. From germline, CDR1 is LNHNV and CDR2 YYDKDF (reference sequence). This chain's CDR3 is CATGPGRKNTEAFF. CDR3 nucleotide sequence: TGTGCCACCGGTCCGGGCCGAAAGAACACTGAAGCTTTCTTT.

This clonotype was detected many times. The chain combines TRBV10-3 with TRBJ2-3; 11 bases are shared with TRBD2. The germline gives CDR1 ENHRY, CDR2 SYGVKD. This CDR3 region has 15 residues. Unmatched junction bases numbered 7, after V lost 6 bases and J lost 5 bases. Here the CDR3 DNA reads TGTGCCATCAGGGGAACTAGCGGGAGTTTAGATACGCAGTATTTT. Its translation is CAIRGTSGSLDTQYF.

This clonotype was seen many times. CDR3 sequence (DNA): TGTGCCACCAGCAGAGATTCGGGGGGCAATCAGCCCCAGCATTTT. Its protein product is CATSRDSGGNQPQHF. The gene calls are TRBV15 and TRBJ1-5, with a weak D call TRBD1 (5 bases). The germline gives CDR1 LNHNV, CDR2 YYDKDF (reference sequence). Deletions cut 0 bases from V and 2 bases from J, with 8 bases between. This CDR3 is 15 amino acids long.

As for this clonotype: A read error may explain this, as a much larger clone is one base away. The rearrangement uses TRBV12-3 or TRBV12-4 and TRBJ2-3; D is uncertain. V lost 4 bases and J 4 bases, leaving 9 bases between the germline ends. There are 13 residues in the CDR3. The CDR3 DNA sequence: TGTGCCAGCAGTTCGCATATGGCAGATACGCAGTATTTT. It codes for CASSSHMADTQYF.

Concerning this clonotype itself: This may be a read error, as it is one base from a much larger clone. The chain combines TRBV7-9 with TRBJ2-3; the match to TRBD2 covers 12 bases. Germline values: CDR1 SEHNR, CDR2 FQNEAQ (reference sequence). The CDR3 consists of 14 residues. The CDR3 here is CAGSLAGGPDTQYF. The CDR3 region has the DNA TGTGCCGGCAGCCTAGCGGGAGGGCCAGATACGCAGTATTTT.

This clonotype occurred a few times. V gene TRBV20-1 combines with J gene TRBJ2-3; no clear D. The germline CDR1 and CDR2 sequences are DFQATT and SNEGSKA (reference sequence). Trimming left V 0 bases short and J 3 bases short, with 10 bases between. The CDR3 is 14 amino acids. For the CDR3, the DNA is TGCAGTGCTAGAGATCGAGAGAGGACAGATACGCAGTATTTT. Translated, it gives CSARDRERTDTQYF.

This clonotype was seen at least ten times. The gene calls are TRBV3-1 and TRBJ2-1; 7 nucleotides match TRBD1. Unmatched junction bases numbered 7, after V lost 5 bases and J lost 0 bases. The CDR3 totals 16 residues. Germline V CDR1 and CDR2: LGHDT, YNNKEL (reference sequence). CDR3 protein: CASSKRTGSSYNEQFF. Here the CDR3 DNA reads TGTGCCAGCAGCAAAAGGACAGGAAGCTCCTACAATGAGCAGTTCTTC.

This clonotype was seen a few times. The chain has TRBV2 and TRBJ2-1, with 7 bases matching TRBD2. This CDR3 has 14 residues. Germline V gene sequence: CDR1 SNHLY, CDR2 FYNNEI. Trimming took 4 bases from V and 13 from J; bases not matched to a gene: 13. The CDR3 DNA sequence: TGTGCCAGCAGTGTAAACCGCCCGCGGGAGACCCAGTTCTTC. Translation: CASSVNRPRETQFF.

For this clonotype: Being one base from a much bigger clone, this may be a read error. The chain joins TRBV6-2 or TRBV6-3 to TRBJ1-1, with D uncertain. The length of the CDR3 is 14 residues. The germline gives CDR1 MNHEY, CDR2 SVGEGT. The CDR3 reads CASTRGGLNTEVFF. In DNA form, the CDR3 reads TGTGCCAGCACCCGGGGAGGTTTGAACACTGAAGTTTTCTTT.

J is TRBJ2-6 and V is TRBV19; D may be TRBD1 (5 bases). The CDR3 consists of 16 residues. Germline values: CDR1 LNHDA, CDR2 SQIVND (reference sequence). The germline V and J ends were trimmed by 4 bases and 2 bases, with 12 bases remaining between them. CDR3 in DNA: TGTGCCAGTAGTACGACCTGGACAACTGGGGCCAACGTCCTGACTTTC. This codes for CASSTTWTTGANVLTF.

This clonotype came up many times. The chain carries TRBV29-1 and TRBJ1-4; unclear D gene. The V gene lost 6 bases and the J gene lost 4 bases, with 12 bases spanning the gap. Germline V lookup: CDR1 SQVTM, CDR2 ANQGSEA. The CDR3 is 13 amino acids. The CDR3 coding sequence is TGCAGCGTCTCCGGAGTATTTAATGAAAAACTGTTTTTT. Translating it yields CSVSGVFNEKLFF.